This T cell receptor (beta chain) was captured by sequencing in a study of T cells expressing NK-cell markers. In the study overall: Source material for TCR beta repertoires consisted of sorted CD3+CD56+NKG2C+, CD3+CD56+NKG2C- and CD3+CD56-NKG2C+ T cells.

There are 17 residues in the CDR3. Per germline, CDR1 MDHEN and CDR2 SYDVKM. TCRdb processed the 5' RACE reads again and assigns one entry to each CDR3 protein, with no DNA. The table for this sample gives about 260,000 distinct CDR3 sequences. The origin of this receptor is a man younger than 35 in good health. The chain combines TRBV28 with TRBJ2-7; TCRdb returns TRBD1, unconfirmable since there is no DNA. The sequenced sample consisted of blood T cells: a sorted CD56 or NKG2C T cell subset, CD4+ or CD8+ T cells, or bulk PBMC T cells (not recorded which). The CDR3 here is CASSFPPPWGNTYEQYF.